The source of this TCR beta chain is a study of blood T cell repertoires in COVID-19. Study details: Samples representing acute and convalescent COVID-19 were sourced from the United States, Italy and Spain. The cDNA or gDNA used as material had been derived from T cells, B-cell-depleted T cells, or PBMCs.

CDR1 and CDR2 (germline): SEHNR, FQNEAQ (reference sequence). V dropped 4 bases and J dropped 8 bases, with 8 bases sitting between them. This CDR3 comprises 12 residues. Original methodology: Researchers report that nucleated cell counts were estimated from reference gene primer amplification. This table comes from immunoSEQ multiplex PCR, and its TCRdb copy is limited to in-frame clones, with some not included. V and J calls and clone size are copied from that table; D and trimming were computed from the DNA. The table shows around 200,000 clones, with around 84% occurring only once. The sample taken for sequencing was peripheral blood. The chain recombines TRBV7-9 with TRBJ1-4; D not certain. The source is a young man with active or convalescent COVID-19. The CDR3 loop reads CASSSNTEKLFF. DNA for the CDR3: TGTGCCAGCAGCTCGAACACGGAAAAACTGTTTTTT.